Presented here are 9 T cell receptor beta chains from one specimen sequenced in a study of CXCR3-negative and CXCR3-positive naive CD8 T cells. Whole-study results and caveats: When CXCR3-positive naive cells were set against CXCR3-negative naive cells, the former had more hydrophobic TRB CDR3s.

UMI-labeled 5' RACE yielded the TRB cDNA libraries. TCRdb reprocessed the 5' RACE reads, with one entry per CDR3 protein and no DNA. This sample's table has about 57,000 distinct CDR3 sequences. Their cognate antigens are unknown. Material for sequencing was naive CXCR3+ CD8+ T cells from blood. The subset was: CD45RO-CCR7+CD27+CD95- naive CD8+ T cells expressing CXCR3 (TNR3+). These receptors all come from a human donor in good health. Some clones in this sample may be carry-over from other donors' samples.

V and J are TRBV7-8 and TRBJ2-3; with no DNA, the TCRdb D assignment of TRBD2 cannot be verified. Germline CDR1 is SGHVS and CDR2 is FQNEAQ. The CDR3 runs 15 residues. This chain's CDR3 is CASSRRLAGADTQYF.

CDR3 protein: CASSLAPGNEQFF. The V call is TRBV7-9, the J call TRBJ2-1; TCRdb selects TRBD1, and the lack of DNA leaves this call unchecked. The CDR3 consists of 13 residues. Germline V CDR1 and CDR2: SEHNR, FQNEAQ (reference sequence).

The chain joins TRBV20-1 to TRBJ1-1; the D call of TRBD1 rests on TCRdb alone, since no DNA is present to check it. CDR1 and CDR2 (germline): DFQATT, SNEGSKA (reference sequence). The CDR3 is made up of 15 amino acids. CDR3 sequence reads: CSARDFAWGDTEAFF.

The chain carries TRBV11-3 and TRBJ2-5; TCRdb's D call, TRBD2, is unchecked because there is no DNA. Germline V gene sequence: CDR1 SGHNT, CDR2 YENEEA. The CDR3 extends over 15 amino acids. This chain's CDR3 is CASSSRGGKQETQYF.

The gene calls are TRBV4-1 and TRBJ2-2; the D call from TCRdb, TRBD1, cannot be confirmed without DNA. Germline V CDR1 and CDR2: MGHRA, YSYEKL. The CDR3 spans 18 residues. The CDR3 is CASSPGGGGGGFTGELFF.

The V and J genes are TRBV5-4 and TRBJ2-1; TCRdb's D gene call, TRBD1, goes unchecked for lack of DNA. This CDR3 is 14 amino acids long. Germline V gene data show CDR1 as SGHNT and CDR2 as YYREEE (reference sequence). The CDR3 loop reads CASSFWRGNNEQFF.

This chain links TRBV7-2 with TRBJ2-3. This CDR3 has 18 amino acids. From germline, CDR1 is SGHTA and CDR2 FQGNSA. CDR3 protein: CASSLIVFSRHSTDTQYF.

The genes are TRBV5-6 and TRBJ2-3; absent DNA, TCRdb's TRBD1 call cannot be checked. From germline, CDR1 is SGHDT and CDR2 YYEEEE. This CDR3 has 15 amino acids. This chain's CDR3 is CASSLPQGVPDTQYF. Supplemented by reference TRBV5-6 and TRBJ2-3, the full variable domain reads DAGVTQSPTHLIKTRGQQVTLRCSPKSGHDTVSWYQQALGQGPQFIFQYYEEEERQRGNFPDRFSGHQFPNYSSELNVNALLLGDSALYLCASSLPQGVPDTQYFGPGTRLTVL.

This chain joins TRBV12-3 or TRBV12-4 and TRBJ1-1. The CDR3 totals 12 residues. This CDR3 reads CASSLAGAQAFF.